Below, 3 T cell receptor beta chains from the same sample are listed, as sequenced in a study of blood T cell repertoires in COVID-19. The repertoire was sequenced with immunoSEQ multiplex PCR; TCRdb's copy has only in-frame clones and lacks some. Of some 110,000 clones listed, about four fifths are singletons. The material sequenced was peripheral blood. The receptors were sampled from a woman of 80 years or more with active or convalescent COVID-19.

Concerning this clone: In the same sample, other DNA sequences code for this CDR3. The chain carries TRBV5-6 and TRBJ2-7; 7 positions match TRBD1. This CDR3 region has 17 residues. The J segment lost 0 bases and the V segment lost 3 bases, leaving 12 bases of the junction unmatched. Germline V gene data show CDR1 as SGHDT and CDR2 as YYEEEE. Written as DNA, the CDR3 is TGTGCCAGCAGCTCCGTAGGATTTTGGGACAGCTCCTACGAGCAGTACTTC. Amino acids: CASSSVGFWDSSYEQYF.

V usage is TRBV3-1 (or the pseudogene TRBV3-2) and J usage is TRBJ1-1; D unclear. V lost 0 bases and J 11 bases, leaving 10 bases between the germline ends. The CDR3 contains 12 residues. Germline CDR1 reads LGHDT; CDR2 reads YNNKEL (reference sequence). The CDR3 loop is CASSQDLMEAFF. Written as DNA, the CDR3 is TGTGCCAGCAGCCAAGATTTAATGGAGGCTTTCTTT.

The chain links TRBV24-1 to TRBJ1-2; 10 nucleotides align to TRBD1. After removal of 6 bases from V and 8 bases from J, the junction contained 11 bases not matched to a gene. Germline values: CDR1 KGHDR, CDR2 SFDVKD. The CDR3 loop spans 15 amino acids. This chain's CDR3 is CATSYSGQGTGGYTF. CDR3 coding DNA: TGTGCCACCAGTTATTCGGGACAGGGGACGGGGGGCTACACCTTC.